One TCR beta chain is described in this entry. Its antigen is not identified. This entry belongs to a study of chemoradiotherapy in HPV16-positive cancers. Study observations and caveats: For HPV16-positive patients, expanding HPV-responsive T cells associated with longer recurrence-free survival.

Measured with immunoSEQ multiplex PCR; TCRdb has only the in-frame clones, and not every one. Here the sample spans about 25,000 clones, roughly 92% being singletons. The source of this sequence is a human donor with HPV-associated anogenital cancer. The sample was blood, taken from a patient who underwent chemoradiotherapy.

The CDR3 coding sequence is TGTGCCAGCAGCTACCGACAGGCGTCCACCTACGAGCAGTACTTC. This encodes CASSYRQASTYEQYF. V gene TRBV11-2 combines with J gene TRBJ2-7; D is perhaps TRBD1 (6 bases). Trimming removed 4 bases at V and 2 bases at J, with 15 bases between. The CDR3 sequence is 15 residues long. Per the germline V gene, CDR1 is SGHAT and CDR2 is FQNNGV.